Listed below are T cell receptor beta chains from one sample, sequenced in a study of T cell responses to AZD1222 COVID-19 vaccine. Only in-frame clones appear in the TCRdb table, and some are missing; sequencing was by immunoSEQ multiplex PCR. The sample yields 150,000 to 200,000 clones, 88% seen once. The sequencing here drew on peripheral blood, taken 28 days after the second AZD1222 dose. These receptors were collected from an adult who received the AZD1222 COVID-19 vaccine. The CDR3 runs from the conserved cysteine through the conserved F or W. The order of the fields is V gene, clone size, D gene, J gene, CDR3 DNA, CDR3 protein. D genes are given only for firm matches. Some rows have no size entry. The others give once, few or many, or a class for an expanded clone.

V: TRBV5-8; size: few; D: -; J: TRBJ2-2; DNA: TGTGCCAGCAGCGGCTACAGGGGAGGCGGGGACACCGGGGAGCTGTTTTTT; CDR3: CASSGYRGGGDTGELFF
V: TRBV12-3/TRBV12-4; size: -; D: TRBD2; J: TRBJ2-5; DNA: TGTGCCAGCAGTTTGACTAGCGCGGAGACCCAGTACTTC; CDR3: CASSLTSAETQYF
V: TRBV10-3; size: -; D: -; J: TRBJ1-6; DNA: TGTGCCATCAGACAGAGTTCAGATAATTCACCCCTCCACTTT; CDR3: CAIRQSSDNSPLHF
V: TRBV14; size: -; D: -; J: TRBJ2-3; DNA: TGTGCCAGCAGCCATCGCAGGACACGCACAGATACGCAGTATTTT; CDR3: CASSHRRTRTDTQYF
V: TRBV6-5; size: few; D: -; J: TRBJ1-4; DNA: TGTGCCAGCAGTTACTCGAAGGTCCCCAATGAAAAACTGTTTTTT; CDR3: CASSYSKVPNEKLFF
V: TRBV3-1/TRBV3-2; size: -; D: -; J: TRBJ1-3; DNA: TGTGCCAGCAGCAGGCAGGCCCACCCTACTGGAAACACCATATATTTT; CDR3: CASSRQAHPTGNTIYF
V: TRBV15; size: -; D: TRBD1; J: TRBJ1-5; DNA: TGTGCCACCAGCAGAGATCAGGGGGTAGGCGGCAATCAGCCCCAGCATTTT; CDR3: CATSRDQGVGGNQPQHF
V: TRBV19; size: -; D: -; J: TRBJ1-5; DNA: TGTGCCAGTAGTATAGAGGGTCGGGGGCGCGTGGTTGATCAGCCCCAGCATTTT; CDR3: CASSIEGRGRVVDQPQHF
V: TRBV12-3/TRBV12-4; size: few; D: -; J: TRBJ1-2; DNA: TGTGCCAGCAGAACAGATCCCTATGGCTACACCTTC; CDR3: CASRTDPYGYTF
V: TRBV7-2; size: -; D: TRBD2; J: TRBJ2-5; DNA: TGTGCCAGCAGCTCTCAACTAGCGGGGGGGGAGACCCAGTACTTC; CDR3: CASSSQLAGGETQYF
V: TRBV12-3/TRBV12-4; size: -; D: -; J: TRBJ1-3; DNA: TGTGCCAGCAGCTTTTATTCTGGAAACACCATATATTTT; CDR3: CASSFYSGNTIYF
V: TRBV5-1; size: -; D: -; J: TRBJ2-7; DNA: TGCGCCAGCAGCTTGCCAAGGGACAATAACTACGAGCAGTACTTC; CDR3: CASSLPRDNNYEQYF
V: TRBV4-1; size: -; D: -; J: TRBJ2-3; DNA: TGCGCCAGCAGCCAAGACCAGGGACACGGGACCGGGGATACGCAGTATTTT; CDR3: CASSQDQGHGTGDTQYF
V: TRBV12-3/TRBV12-4; size: -; D: -; J: TRBJ2-7; DNA: TGTGCCAGCAGCCCGGCCAAATACTACGAGCAGTACTTC; CDR3: CASSPAKYYEQYF
V: TRBV29-1; size: -; D: -; J: TRBJ1-3; DNA: TGCAGCGTTGGCGGGGCCTCTGGAAACACCATATATTTT; CDR3: CSVGGASGNTIYF
V: TRBV9; size: -; D: TRBD2; J: TRBJ2-5; DNA: TGTGCCAGCAGCGTGAGGACTAGCGGGGGGGAGACCCAGTACTTC; CDR3: CASSVRTSGGETQYF
V: TRBV9; size: -; D: -; J: TRBJ1-4; DNA: TGTGCCAGCAGCGTAGGAGGGGACCCAGGCGAAAAACTGTTTTTT; CDR3: CASSVGGDPGEKLFF
V: TRBV6-2/TRBV6-3; size: -; D: -; J: TRBJ1-3; DNA: TGTGCCAGCAGTTATCATGGGCCTGGAAACACCATATATTTT; CDR3: CASSYHGPGNTIYF
V: TRBV5-5; size: -; D: -; J: TRBJ2-7; DNA: TGTGCCAGCAGCTTCGGAGATGCATCCTACGAGCAGTACTTC; CDR3: CASSFGDASYEQYF
V: TRBV27; size: -; D: -; J: TRBJ1-5; DNA: TGTGCCAGCAGTTTATCAGGAAATGAACAGCTCCAGCATTTT; CDR3: CASSLSGNEQLQHF
V: TRBV12-3/TRBV12-4; size: once; D: -; J: TRBJ1-1; DNA: TGTGCCACACAGGGAGGGAACACTGAAGCTTTCTTT; CDR3: CATQGGNTEAFF
V: TRBV4-2; size: -; D: -; J: TRBJ2-3; DNA: TGTGCCAGCAGCCAAGTTTTCGGGGGCACTAGCACAGATACGCAGTATTTT; CDR3: CASSQVFGGTSTDTQYF
V: TRBV5-1; size: few; D: TRBD1; J: TRBJ1-3; DNA: TGCGCCAGCAGCTCCCAGACAGGGAACTCTGGAAACACCATATATTTT; CDR3: CASSSQTGNSGNTIYF